These T cell receptor beta chains were read from a single sample in a study of CD8+ T cells in alopecia areata. This table comes from immunoSEQ multiplex PCR, and its TCRdb copy is limited to in-frame clones, with some not included. The top ten clones hold 1.3% of a sample with 150,000 to 200,000 clones, around 64% of them seen once. The sequencing here drew on CD4+ T cells sorted from blood, taken between weeks 47 and 50, from a patient treated with tofacitinib. The receptor source for this set is a human donor with alopecia areata. CDR3s include the opening cysteine and the closing phenylalanine or tryptophan. The D gene is left open where the match is weak. Only part of the rows carry a size: once, few, many, or a class if the clone is expanded.

clone_size,d_call,j_call,v_call,cdr3_aa,cdr3_nt
NA,NA,TRBJ1-5,TRBV7-9,CASSPSNLGQNQPQHF,TGTGCCAGCAGTCCATCTAATTTAGGGCAGAATCAGCCCCAGCATTTT
NA,NA,TRBJ2-3,TRBV7-2,CASSLLRESDTQYF,TGTGCCAGCAGCTTACTAAGGGAATCAGATACGCAGTATTTT
NA,NA,TRBJ1-1,TRBV2,CASSSLSGNEAFF,TGTGCCAGCAGTAGCCTTTCCGGGAATGAAGCTTTCTTT
NA,NA,TRBJ1-5,TRBV30,CAWSAGQDQPQHF,TGTGCCTGGAGTGCGGGTCAAGACCAGCCCCAGCATTTT
NA,NA,TRBJ1-5,TRBV27,CASSPRTAAGNQPQHF,TGTGCCAGCAGTCCCAGGACAGCTGCAGGCAATCAGCCCCAGCATTTT
few,NA,TRBJ1-2,TRBV23-1,CASSQSGFGTSANYGYTF,TGCGCCAGCAGTCAATCTGGCTTCGGGACCTCCGCGAACTATGGCTACACCTTC
NA,NA,TRBJ1-2,TRBV25-1,CASSEANYGYTF,TGTGCCAGCAGTGAAGCCAACTATGGCTACACCTTC
NA,TRBD1,TRBJ2-7,TRBV5-1,CASSLEGQGYEQYF,TGCGCCAGCAGCTTGGAGGGACAGGGGTACGAGCAGTACTTC
NA,NA,TRBJ2-7,TRBV29-1,CSVAGTNSSYEQYF,TGCAGCGTGGCCGGGACAAATAGCTCCTACGAGCAGTACTTC
NA,NA,TRBJ1-1,TRBV29-1,CSVRGTDAFF,TGCAGCGTGAGAGGTACTGATGCTTTCTTT
NA,NA,TRBJ2-5,TRBV27,CASSRSRGAETQYF,TGTGCCAGCAGTCGCTCCAGGGGCGCTGAGACCCAGTACTTC
few,NA,TRBJ2-1,TRBV4-3,CASSQYVSLADNEQFF,TGCGCCAGCAGCCAGTATGTTTCTTTAGCGGACAATGAGCAGTTCTTC
NA,NA,TRBJ1-1,TRBV19,CASAGMYLNTEAFF,TGTGCCAGTGCGGGGATGTACCTGAACACTGAAGCTTTCTTT
NA,TRBD2,TRBJ2-3,TRBV27,CASSFGLAGGTDTQYF,TGTGCCAGCAGTTTTGGACTAGCGGGGGGTACAGATACGCAGTATTTT
NA,TRBD1,TRBJ1-1,TRBV29-1,CSVETGMDTEAFF,TGCAGCGTTGAGACAGGGATGGACACTGAAGCTTTCTTT
NA,NA,TRBJ2-3,TRBV6-4,CASSLEIRDTQYF,TGTGCCAGCAGTCTAGAGATACGGGATACGCAGTATTTT
NA,TRBD1,TRBJ1-1,TRBV11-2,CASSPGTGNTEAFF,TGTGCCAGCAGTCCTGGGACAGGGAACACTGAAGCTTTCTTT
NA,NA,TRBJ1-5,TRBV2,CASSEPAVAGSQPQHF,TGTGCCAGCAGTGAGCCCGCGGTGGCAGGGAGTCAGCCCCAGCATTTT
NA,NA,TRBJ2-7,TRBV7-9,CASSLYRGISSYEQYF,TGTGCCAGCAGCTTATACCGGGGGATTAGCTCCTACGAGCAGTACTTC
NA,NA,TRBJ2-5,TRBV2,CASSVTNLGAQETQYF,TGTGCCAGCAGCGTCACTAACCTGGGGGCTCAAGAGACCCAGTACTTC
NA,NA,TRBJ1-1,TRBV9,CASSGSNTEAFF,TGCGCCAGCAGTGGGTCGAACACTGAAGCTTTCTTT
NA,TRBD1,TRBJ1-2,TRBV29-1,CSAKGAYYGYTF,TGCAGCGCTAAGGGGGCATACTATGGCTACACCTTC
NA,NA,TRBJ1-1,TRBV30,CAWKNLLNTEAFF,TGTGCCTGGAAGAACCTCTTGAACACTGAAGCTTTCTTT
NA,NA,TRBJ2-3,TRBV7-9,CASSPLGADTQYF,TGTGCCAGCAGCCCCCTGGGTGCAGATACGCAGTATTTT
few,TRBD1,TRBJ1-2,TRBV29-1,CSGRDRDGYGYTF,TGCAGCGGCCGGGACAGGGATGGCTATGGCTACACCTTC
once,NA,TRBJ1-1,TRBV29-1,CSVATAREAFF,TGCAGCGTTGCCACCGCCCGTGAAGCTTTCTTT
NA,NA,TRBJ1-1,TRBV29-1,CSAWGGTEAFF,TGCAGCGCTTGGGGAGGGACTGAAGCTTTCTTT
once,NA,TRBJ2-7,TRBV25-1,CASSRSVLYEQYF,TGTGCCAGCAGTAGAAGTGTCTTGTACGAGCAGTACTTC
NA,NA,TRBJ2-7,TRBV7-2,CASSLGSAPYEQYF,TGTGCCAGCAGCTTAGGCAGTGCCCCCTACGAGCAGTACTTC
NA,TRBD1,TRBJ2-2,TRBV11-2,CASSSDRVDTGELFF,TGTGCCAGCAGCTCCGACAGGGTGGACACCGGGGAGCTGTTTTTT
NA,NA,TRBJ2-4,TRBV7-9,CASSYSLLAKNIQYF,TGTGCCAGCAGTTATAGTTTATTAGCCAAAAACATTCAGTACTTC
NA,TRBD2,TRBJ2-7,TRBV7-8,CASSQGTITNYEQYF,TGTGCCAGCAGCCAAGGGACTATAACAAATTACGAGCAGTACTTC
NA,NA,TRBJ1-5,TRBV6-6,CASKGLDNQPQHF,TGTGCCAGCAAAGGGTTGGACAATCAGCCCCAGCATTTT
NA,NA,TRBJ2-5,TRBV29-1,CSVRQVLQETQYF,TGCAGCGTTAGGCAGGTTCTTCAAGAGACCCAGTACTTC
NA,TRBD1,TRBJ1-2,TRBV29-1,CSVVNRGDVHGYTF,TGCAGCGTCGTGAACAGGGGAGATGTGCATGGCTACACCTTC
few,NA,TRBJ2-4,TRBV29-1,CSVEGRAKNIQYF,TGCAGCGTTGAGGGGAGGGCCAAAAACATTCAGTACTTC
NA,NA,TRBJ1-1,TRBV15,CATSQEPLTEAFF,TGTGCCACCAGCCAAGAACCCCTCACTGAAGCTTTCTTT
NA,TRBD1,TRBJ2-7,TRBV5-1,CASSDGQGIYEQYF,TGCGCCAGCAGCGACGGACAGGGAATCTACGAGCAGTACTTC
NA,NA,TRBJ2-3,TRBV15,CATSRDPHGEQYF,TGTGCCACCAGCAGAGATCCTCACGGAGAGCAGTATTTT
NA,TRBD1,TRBJ2-1,TRBV18,CASSPPDRGQFF,TGTGCCAGCTCACCACCTGACAGGGGGCAGTTCTTC
NA,TRBD1,TRBJ2-7,TRBV29-1,CSVTGTGTYEQYF,TGCAGCGTCACCGGGACAGGAACCTACGAGCAGTACTTC
once,NA,TRBJ1-5,TRBV2,CASSISGLGNQPQHF,TGTGCCAGCAGTATCTCCGGGTTGGGCAATCAGCCCCAGCATTTT
NA,NA,TRBJ1-6,TRBV7-9,CASSLGTAVGSPLHF,TGTGCCAGCAGCTTAGGGACCGCGGTCGGGTCACCCCTCCACTTT
once,NA,TRBJ1-2,TRBV7-8,CASSLYVRGANYGYTF,TGTGCCAGCAGCTTATACGTCCGGGGAGCTAACTATGGCTACACCTTC
NA,NA,TRBJ2-5,TRBV27,CASSGVSTSYGVETQYF,TGTGCCAGCAGCGGAGTGTCTACTAGCTATGGTGTCGAGACCCAGTACTTC
NA,NA,TRBJ2-3,TRBV7-7,CASSYTPGADTQYF,TGTGCCAGCAGTTACACTCCAGGAGCAGATACGCAGTATTTT
NA,TRBD1,TRBJ1-3,TRBV13,CASSTRQGRISGNTIYF,TGTGCCAGCAGCACCAGACAGGGGAGGATCTCTGGAAACACCATATATTTT
NA,NA,TRBJ2-7,TRBV30,CAWAQGRHEQYF,TGTGCCTGGGCTCAGGGGCGCCACGAGCAGTACTTC
NA,NA,TRBJ2-1,TRBV30,CAWSQRGESYNEQFF,TGTGCCTGGAGTCAAAGAGGGGAATCCTACAATGAGCAGTTCTTC
NA,NA,TRBJ2-3,TRBV29-1,CSVETMDITSTDTQYF,TGCAGCGTTGAAACCATGGACATTACTAGCACAGATACGCAGTATTTT
NA,NA,TRBJ2-7,TRBV30,CAWSHGAVYEQYF,TGTGCCTGGAGTCACGGGGCAGTCTACGAGCAGTACTTC
few,TRBD1,TRBJ1-1,TRBV29-1,CSVTTGGTTEAFF,TGCAGCGTTACGACAGGGGGTACCACTGAAGCTTTCTTT
NA,TRBD1,TRBJ1-6,TRBV2,CASSGRQGGSPLHF,TGTGCCAGCAGTGGACGACAGGGCGGTTCACCCCTCCACTTT